These 9 T cell receptor beta chains were all obtained from the same sample, sequenced in a study of T cell repertoires in cytomegalovirus infection. No cognate antigen is known for these TCRs. A single record per CDR3 protein comes from TCRdb applying MiXCR to the reads. The sample consists of roughly 920,000 distinct CDR3 sequences, approximately 33% of them appearing once. Source: cultured CD8+ T cells from PBMCs, taken from culture after CMV antigen stimulation. Source of these receptors: a human donor in good health (CMV status not recorded). Some clones in this sample may be carry-over from other donors' samples.

The chain combines TRBV28 with TRBJ1-1; D is unresolved. Per the germline V gene, CDR1 is MDHEN and CDR2 is SYDVKM. V was cut by 7 bases and J by 0 bases, with 18 bases left in between. CDR3 size: 16 residues. The CDR3: CASMYSELLMNTEAFF. The CDR3 DNA sequence: TGTGCCAGCATGTACAGCGAACTATTAATGAACACTGAAGCTTTCTTT. Combining the CDR3 with reference TRBV28 and TRBJ1-1 gives the whole variable domain DVKVTQSSRYLVKRTGEKVFLECVQDMDHENMFWYRQDPGLGLRLIYFSYDVKMKEKGDIPEGYSVSREKKERFSLILESASTNQTSMYLCASMYSELLMNTEAFFGQGTRLTVV.

The chain couples TRBV19 to TRBJ1-2, with D possibly TRBD1 on 6 matching bases. V lost 2 bases and J lost 5, with 15 bases in between. This CDR3 comprises 15 residues. Looked up from germline, CDR1 is LNHDA and CDR2 is SQIVND (reference sequence). CDR3 loop: CASSIPGGAGYGYTF. The CDR3 region has the DNA TGTGCCAGTAGTATACCGGGGGGCGCGGGGTATGGCTACACCTTC.

This clonotype showed up just once. V gene TRBV9 combines with J gene TRBJ2-7, with 11 bases lining up with TRBD2. The germline V gene has CDR1 SGDLS and CDR2 YYNGEE. CDR3 length: 14 residues. Losses at the gene ends were 4 bases for V and 3 bases for J; bases not matched to a gene: 3. The CDR3 loop reads CASSRGLADYEQYF. For the CDR3, the DNA is TGTGCCAGCAGCAGGGGACTAGCGGACTACGAGCAGTACTTC. The full variable domain, its missing parts supplied by reference TRBV9 and TRBJ2-7, is DSGVTQTPKHLITATGQRVTLRCSPRSGDLSVYWYQQSLDQGLQFLIQYYNGEERAKGNILERFSAQQFPDLHSELNLSSLELGDSALYFCASSRGLADYEQYFGPGTRLTVT.

This clonotype was found once. The chain is built from TRBV12-3 or TRBV12-4 and TRBJ2-1; D gene ambiguous. V lost 3 bases, J lost 10 bases, and 10 bases lay in between. CDR3 length equals 12 residues. CDR3 residues: CASSFLLREQFF. The CDR3 DNA reads as TGTGCCAGCAGTTTCTTGTTACGGGAGCAGTTCTTC.

This clonotype came up a few times. The J gene is TRBJ1-3, the V gene TRBV7-8; D gene ambiguous. Trimming removed 0 bases from V and 6 bases from J, with 12 bases in between. This CDR3 has 15 amino acids. Germline CDR1 and CDR2: SGHVS and FQNEAQ. The CDR3 DNA reads as TGTGCCAGCAGCTTAGCGTTGGAGATCACAAACACCATATATTTT. Amino acid sequence: CASSLALEITNTIYF.

The chain has TRBV28 and TRBJ2-5, with D perhaps TRBD1 (6 bases). Germline V gene sequence: CDR1 MDHEN, CDR2 SYDVKM. The CDR3 extends over 13 amino acids. Trimming stripped 8 bases from V and 3 bases from J, with 13 bases between. The CDR3 loop is CASYSAGEETQYF. CDR3 DNA sequence: TGTGCCAGCTACTCCGCAGGGGAAGAGACCCAGTACTTC.

This chain joins TRBV7-3 and TRBJ1-2; D unresolved. This CDR3 comprises 13 residues. Germline CDR1 SGHTA, CDR2 FQGTGA. Trimming cost V 1 base and J 4 bases, with 7 bases left between them. The CDR3 region has the DNA TGTGCCAGCAGCTTAAACCCGACCTATGGCTACACCTTC. The encoded protein is CASSLNPTYGYTF.

This clonotype was counted many times. The V call is TRBV6-1, the J call TRBJ1-5, with 8 bases identical to TRBD1. CDR1 is MNHNS, CDR2 SASEGT, per germline. The CDR3 contains 14 residues. V shed 8 bases and J 1 base; nucleotides not matched to a gene: 4. CDR3 region: CASDDRGSNQPQHF. The CDR3 DNA is TGTGCCAGCGATGACAGGGGAAGCAATCAGCCCCAGCATTTT.

As for this clonotype: Possible read error: a much larger clone is one base away. The J gene is TRBJ2-3, the V gene TRBV7-6; D call uncertain. Germline V lookup: CDR1 SGHVS, CDR2 FNYEAQ. The CDR3 is made up of 13 amino acids. DNA for the CDR3: TGTGCCAACAGCTTAGAAAAGGGAGATACGCAGTATTTT. Encoded protein: CANSLEKGDTQYF.